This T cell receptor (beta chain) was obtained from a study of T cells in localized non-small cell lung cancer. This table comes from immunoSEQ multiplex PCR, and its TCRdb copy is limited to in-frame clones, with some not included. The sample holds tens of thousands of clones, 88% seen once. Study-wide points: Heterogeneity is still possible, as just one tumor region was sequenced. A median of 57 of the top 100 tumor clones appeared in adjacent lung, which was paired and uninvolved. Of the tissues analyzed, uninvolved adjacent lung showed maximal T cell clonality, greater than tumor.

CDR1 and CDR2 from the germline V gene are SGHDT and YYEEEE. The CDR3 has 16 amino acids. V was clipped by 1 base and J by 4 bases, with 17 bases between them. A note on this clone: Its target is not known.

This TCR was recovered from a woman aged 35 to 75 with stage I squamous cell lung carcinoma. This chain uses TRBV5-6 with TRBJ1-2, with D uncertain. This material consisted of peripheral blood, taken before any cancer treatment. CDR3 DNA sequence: TGTGCCAGCAGCTTGTGGTCCCGAAGATCCTCCTATGGCTACACCTTC. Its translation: CASSLWSRRSSYGYTF.